The present entry profiles one TCR beta chain with its context. Its antigen is as yet unknown. TCRdb reprocessed the reads via MiXCR and lists one record per CDR3 protein. The sample lists around 750,000 distinct CDR3 sequences; about 31% were seen once. The data were obtained in a study of T cell repertoires in cytomegalovirus infection. About the research overall: Researchers turned to recently identified HLA-C-restricted CMV epitopes as well as well-studied HLA-B-restricted ones. Shared public TCR beta signatures pointed to both CMV infection and a matching HLA type.

Between the trimmed V and J ends, which lost 1 base and 5 bases, there was a span of 14 bases. The CDR3 has 16 amino acids. Looked up from germline, CDR1 is SGHTA and CDR2 is FQGTGA. Study-level findings and limits: CMV carriers with the relevant HLA were identified by cumulative public TCR beta family frequency. Ex vivo, HLA-C-restricted CMV-specific TCR beta clonotypes prevailed over the rest of the response.

The sequencing here drew on cultured CD8+ T cells from PBMCs, taken from culture after CMV antigen stimulation. The chain couples TRBV7-3 to TRBJ2-2; TRBD1 might be the D (7 bases). The TCR sequence derives from a human donor in good health (CMV status not recorded). Some clones in this sample may be carry-over from other donors' samples. CDR3: CASSLMARGETGELFF. The CDR3 nucleotides read TGTGCCAGCAGCTTAATGGCCAGGGGGGAAACCGGGGAGCTGTTTTTT.